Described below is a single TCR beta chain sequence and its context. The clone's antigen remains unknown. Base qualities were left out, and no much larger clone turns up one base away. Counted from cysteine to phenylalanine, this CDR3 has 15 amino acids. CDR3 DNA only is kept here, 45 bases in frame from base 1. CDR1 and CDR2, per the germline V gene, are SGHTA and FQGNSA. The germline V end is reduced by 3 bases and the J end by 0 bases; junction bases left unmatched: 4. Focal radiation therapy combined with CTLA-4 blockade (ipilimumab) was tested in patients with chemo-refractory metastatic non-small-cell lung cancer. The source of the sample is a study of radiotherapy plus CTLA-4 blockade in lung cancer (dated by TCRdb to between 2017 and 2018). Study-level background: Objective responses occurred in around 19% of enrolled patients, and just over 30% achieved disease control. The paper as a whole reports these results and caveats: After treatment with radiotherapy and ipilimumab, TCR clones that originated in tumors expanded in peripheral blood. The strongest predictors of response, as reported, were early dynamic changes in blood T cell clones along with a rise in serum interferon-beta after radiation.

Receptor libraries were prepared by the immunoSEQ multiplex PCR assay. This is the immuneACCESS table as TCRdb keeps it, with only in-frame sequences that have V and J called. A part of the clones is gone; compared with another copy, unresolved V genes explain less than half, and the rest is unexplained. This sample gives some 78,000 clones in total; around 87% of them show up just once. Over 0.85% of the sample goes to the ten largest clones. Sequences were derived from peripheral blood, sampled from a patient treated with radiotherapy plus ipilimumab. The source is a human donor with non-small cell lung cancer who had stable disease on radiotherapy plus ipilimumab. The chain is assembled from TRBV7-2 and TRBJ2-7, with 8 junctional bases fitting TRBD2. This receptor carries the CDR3 CASSFGLAGSYEQYF. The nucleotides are TGTGCCAGCAGCTTTGGGCTAGCGGGCTCCTACGAGCAGTACTTC.